This T cell receptor (beta chain) was captured in a study of CD8 T cells in ankylosing spondylitis. Regarding the study as a whole: What appeared characteristic of ankylosing spondylitis blood was a TCR beta motif of about eight highly homologous variants.

This clonotype was picked up many times. The target antigen is unknown. TCRdb re-derived calls from the 5' RACE reads in MiXCR, one entry per CDR3 protein. The table shows approximately 45,000 distinct CDR3 sequences, with 9.5% to 11% occurring only once. V gave up 2 bases and J gave up 5 bases, with 12 bases separating them. CDR3 length: 15 amino acids. This clonotype was sampled from a male donor with ankylosing spondylitis or in good health (not recorded which). Material: blood, either unsorted or a sorted T cell fraction (not recorded which). The chain employs TRBV12-3 or TRBV12-4 and TRBJ1-4; no clear D gene. Written as DNA, the CDR3 is TGTGCCAGCAGTTTAACCGTAGCGGGGAATGAAAAACTGTTTTTT. Translation gives CASSLTVAGNEKLFF.